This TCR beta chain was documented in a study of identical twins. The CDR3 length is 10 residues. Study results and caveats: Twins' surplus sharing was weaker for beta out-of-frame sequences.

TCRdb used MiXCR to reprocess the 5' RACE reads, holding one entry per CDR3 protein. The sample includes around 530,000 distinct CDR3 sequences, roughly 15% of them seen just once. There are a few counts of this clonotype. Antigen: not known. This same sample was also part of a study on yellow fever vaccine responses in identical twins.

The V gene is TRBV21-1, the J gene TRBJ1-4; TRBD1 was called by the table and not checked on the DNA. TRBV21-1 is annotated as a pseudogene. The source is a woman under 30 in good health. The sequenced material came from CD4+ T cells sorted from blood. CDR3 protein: CASSNDSDLF. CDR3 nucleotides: TGTGCCAGCAGCAACGACAGTGATCTTTTT.